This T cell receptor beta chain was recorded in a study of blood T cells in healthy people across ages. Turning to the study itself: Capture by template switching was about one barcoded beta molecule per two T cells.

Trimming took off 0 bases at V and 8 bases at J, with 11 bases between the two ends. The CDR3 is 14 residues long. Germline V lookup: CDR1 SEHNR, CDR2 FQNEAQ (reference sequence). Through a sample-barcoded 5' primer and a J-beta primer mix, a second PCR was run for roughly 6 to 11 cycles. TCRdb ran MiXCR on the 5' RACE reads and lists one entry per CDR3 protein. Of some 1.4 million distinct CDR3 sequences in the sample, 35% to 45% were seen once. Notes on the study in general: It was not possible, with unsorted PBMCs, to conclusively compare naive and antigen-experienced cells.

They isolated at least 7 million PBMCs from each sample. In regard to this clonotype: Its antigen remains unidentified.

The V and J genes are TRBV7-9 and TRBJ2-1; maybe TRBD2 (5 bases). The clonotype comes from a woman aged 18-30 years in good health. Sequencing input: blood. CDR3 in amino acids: CASSLASVSHEQFF. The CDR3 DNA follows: TGTGCCAGCAGCTTAGCTAGCGTGTCCCATGAGCAGTTCTTC.